This TCR beta chain is drawn from a study of T cells in Graves' hyperthyroidism and ophthalmopathy (dated by TCRdb to about 2019). Context from the whole study: Peripheral blood samples were taken at the time of initial diagnosis, prior to any treatment. In addition, the study compared T-cell repertoires in thyroid tissue and in blood from about 6 Graves' hyperthyroidism patients. Following sampling, methimazole starting at 30 mg daily was given to hyperthyroidism patients, and high-dose intravenous methylprednisolone was given to ophthalmopathy patients. Whether ophthalmopathy could be predicted prospectively was tested in an independent validation cohort made up of under 20 hyperthyroidism patients plus 17 patients who later progressed to ophthalmopathy. The paper describes TCR Vbeta CDR3 sequencing of about 140 peripheral blood samples, made up of some 42 ophthalmopathy patients, 70 to 80 hyperthyroidism patients and 17 progressor patients. To identify TCR V-J signatures that set the groups apart, the researchers used a discovery cohort of 95 to 100 patients, made up of about 44 with Graves' ophthalmopathy and about 59 with stable Graves' hyperthyroidism. The approximately 100 discovery patients were randomly divided into training and test sets at a 7:3 ratio. Paper-wide results and their limitations: Most expanded thyroid clonotypes (frequency above 0.001) were also found in blood, which suggests that blood repertoires may mirror thyroid immune responses. In validation, the model predicted progression to ophthalmopathy a median of about 5.9 months before onset, with roughly 68% sensitivity and 72.22% specificity. Ophthalmopathy was separated from stable hyperthyroidism by a 13 V-J signature model, with approximately 85% sensitivity and 81% to 83% specificity obtained in cross-validation and 80%/75% obtained in testing. No statistical method was used to set the sample size in advance, and investigators knew the group allocation.

Amplification of TCR beta CDR3 regions was carried out from RNA transcripts. The TCR CDR3 was subjected to a first round of RT-PCR using the HTBI primer set and the Qiagen OneStep RT-PCR kit. The libraries were constructed in a second round of multiplex PCR and then size-selected and purified. Paired-end sequencing of the libraries was performed with 100 bp reads on an Illumina HiSeq2000. The published analysis was carried out like this. SOAPnuke was used to process the raw data, throwing out any read that contained adapters or uncalled bases, had a mean Phred below 15, or lacked an exact constant-primer or identifier match. High-quality paired reads were merged using COPE v1.2.5, and each unique nucleotide sequence was defined as a clonotype. Clonotypes were aligned to IMGT TRBV, TRBD and TRBJ reference segments using MiTCR v1.1. Only V-J combinations with frequency above 0.0001, covering about 99% of repertoires, were analysed. The TCS score was defined as the ratio of F50 (clonal expansion) to E x V (chaos), calculated using BLOSUM62-based TCRdist between CDR3 peptides within each V-J. Welch's t-statistics and random forest reduced around 510 V-J features to roughly 13, which were used in a naive Bayes classifier (R e1071). The raw public reads went through TCRdb reprocessing: fastp at Q25, MiXCR clone calling, in-frame beta chains kept. Under each unique CDR3 protein, matching rows form one entry showing the most common genes and DNA. Clone size and V and J calls follow TCRdb, not the original study. For this sample the table gives 700,000 or so distinct CDR3 sequences, of which less than 20% were detected only once. The ten largest clones add up to about 8.4% of the sample.

Stable Graves' hyperthyroidism was defined as no progression to ophthalmopathy during 18 months of follow-up. The hyperthyroidism patients were between 18 and 65 years old and newly diagnosed, with a disease duration of less than 2 months. Patients with uncontrolled infections, other autoimmune diseases, pregnancy or lactation were excluded. Clinical symptoms, serum thyroxine and TRAb, thyroid ultrasound, and orbital computed tomography formed the basis for the diagnoses. Ficoll-Paque density gradient centrifugation was used to isolate PBMCs from around 9.1 ml of fresh peripheral blood. Total RNA was extracted with Trizol reagent, and quality was checked on an Agilent 2100 Bioanalyzer. Trimming leaves V shorter by 4 bases and J shorter by 1 base, with the junction holding 5 bases beyond the gene matches. For CDR1 and CDR2, the germline V gene lists SQVTM and ANQGSEA. The CDR3 spans 15 residues, from the cysteine through the phenylalanine. The entry retains the CDR3 DNA only, 45 bases that are in frame from base 1.

The table lists this clonotype with a few counts. Its antigen is not yet known. No much larger clonotype is one base removed from it; base qualities were not supplied. The source of this sequence is a man aged 18 to 35 with Graves' hyperthyroidism. The sequence is built from TRBV29-1 and TRBJ2-5, with 11 bases matching TRBD1. The material sequenced was blood. The CDR3 protein: CSVAGDRGAQETQYF. The nucleotides are TGCAGCGTTGCGGGGGACAGGGGGGCCCAAGAGACCCAGTACTTC. Here the CDR3 is joined to the reference TRBV29-1 and TRBJ2-5 genes, and the full variable domain is: SAVISQKPSRDICQRGTSLTIQCQVDSQVTMMFWYRQQPGQSLTLIATANQGSEATYESGFVIDKFPISRPNLTFSTLTVSNMSPEDSSIYLCSVAGDRGAQETQYFGPGTRLLVL.